The 28 T cell receptor beta chains below all came from one sample that was sequenced in a study of blood T cell repertoires in COVID-19. Sequencing used immunoSEQ multiplex PCR; TCRdb keeps in-frame clones, though not all of them. The data hold about 270,000 clones, with around 89% observed a single time. Sequences were obtained from PBMCs or T cells enriched from blood (not recorded which). Receptors originate from a woman aged 45-59 years who had recovered from COVID-19.

This chain uses TRBV28 with TRBJ2-7; D is unresolved. This CDR3 has 12 residues. Trimming cost V 3 bases and J 7 bases, with 10 bases left between them. The germline V gene has CDR1 MDHEN and CDR2 SYDVKM. CDR3 sequence: CASSLRFLEQYF. CDR3 DNA sequence: TGTGCCAGCAGTTTGAGGTTTCTTGAGCAGTACTTC. The full variable domain, completed using reference TRBV28 and TRBJ2-7, is DVKVTQSSRYLVKRTGEKVFLECVQDMDHENMFWYRQDPGLGLRLIYFSYDVKMKEKGDIPEGYSVSREKKERFSLILESASTNQTSMYLCASSLRFLEQYFGPGTRLTVT.

The J gene is TRBJ1-1, the V gene TRBV9, with 8 bases aligning to TRBD1. The CDR3 runs to 16 residues. Germline V gene data show CDR1 as SGDLS and CDR2 as YYNGEE. V dropped 3 bases and J dropped 0; count of bases not matched to a gene: 7. CDR3 protein: CASSAPGGLMNTEAFF. The CDR3 DNA reads TGTGCCAGCAGCGCTCCAGGGGGCCTGATGAACACTGAAGCTTTCTTT.

The chain combines TRBV27 with TRBJ1-4, with 9 bases identical to TRBD1. The trim removed 7 bases at V and 4 bases at J, leaving 19 bases unmatched. The CDR3 is 19 amino acids. Germline-derived CDR1 and CDR2 are MNHEY and SMNVEV (reference sequence). CDR3 sequence: CASNPIGTGRFTDNEKLFF. CDR3 sequence (DNA): TGTGCCAGCAACCCAATCGGGACAGGGAGGTTCACGGATAATGAAAAACTGTTTTTT.

The chain employs TRBV4-1 and TRBJ2-5; the match to TRBD1 covers 9 bases. This CDR3 region has 15 residues. Germline CDR1 MGHRA, CDR2 YSYEKL. J was trimmed by 2 bases and V by 2 bases; bases with no gene match: 3. CDR3 loop: CASSQSDRGQETQYF. CDR3 in DNA: TGCGCCAGCAGCCAATCCGACAGGGGGCAAGAGACCCAGTACTTC.

The chain uses TRBV27 and TRBJ1-3; 9 bases line up with TRBD1. Germline V gene lookup returns CDR1 MNHEY and CDR2 SMNVEV (reference sequence). The CDR3 has 15 residues. Unmatched junction bases numbered 3, after V lost 6 bases and J lost 0 bases. The CDR3 loop reads CASRETGGSGNTIYF. CDR3 bases: TGTGCCAGCAGAGAGACAGGGGGCTCTGGAAACACCATATATTTT.

The chain joins TRBV6-5 to TRBJ1-1; D unclear. The CDR3 is made up of 13 amino acids. Trimming removed 6 bases from V and 1 base from J, with 9 bases in between. Germline lookup yields CDR1 MNHEY and CDR2 SVGAGI. CDR3 residues: CASRIQTNTEAFF. The CDR3 region has the DNA TGTGCCAGCAGAATACAGACGAACACTGAAGCTTTCTTT.

The chain recombines TRBV2 with TRBJ1-6, with 8 bases fitting TRBD1. V lost 8 bases and J lost 10; bases outside the gene matches: 7. The germline CDR1 and CDR2 sequences are SNHLY and FYNNEI. The CDR3 has 13 residues. CDR3 sequence reads: CASRSRGQSPLHF. The CDR3 coding sequence is TGTGCCAGCCGGTCCAGGGGGCAGTCACCCCTCCACTTT. Drawing the rest from reference TRBV2 and TRBJ1-6, the complete variable domain is EPEVTQTPSHQVTQMGQEVILRCVPISNHLYFYWYRQILGQKVEFLVSFYNNEISEKSEIFDDQFSVERPDGSNFTLKIRSTKLEDSAMYFCASRSRGQSPLHFGNGTRLTVT.

Turning to this clone: This CDR3 is also generated by other DNA sequences in the sample. The CDR3 DNA follows: TGTGCCAGCAGCCCCCGGACTAGCGGGAGCTCCTACGAGCAGTACTTC. Its protein is CASSPRTSGSSYEQYF. The rearrangement links TRBV9 to TRBJ2-7; 13 nucleotides agree with TRBD2. V shed 4 bases, J shed 0 bases, and the junction held 4 bases outside the gene matches. The CDR3 has 16 amino acids. Germline V gene data show CDR1 as SGDLS and CDR2 as YYNGEE. The variable domain in full, with the rest retrieved from reference TRBV9 and TRBJ2-7, is DSGVTQTPKHLITATGQRVTLRCSPRSGDLSVYWYQQSLDQGLQFLIQYYNGEERAKGNILERFSAQQFPDLHSELNLSSLELGDSALYFCASSPRTSGSSYEQYFGPGTRLTVT.

The chain joins TRBV6-5 to TRBJ2-7, with 9 bases matching TRBD2. This CDR3 spans 15 amino acids. Unmatched junction bases numbered 8, after V lost 6 bases and J lost 2 bases. The germline V gene has CDR1 MNHEY and CDR2 SVGAGI. CDR3 in DNA: TGTGCCAGCAGGGCGTTGACTAGCGGAACCTACGAGCAGTACTTC. Its translation is CASRALTSGTYEQYF.

A few counts support this clone. V gene TRBV4-3 combines with J gene TRBJ1-2; no reliable D call. CDR3 size: 16 residues. Germline V gene sequence: CDR1 LGHNA, CDR2 YSLEER. Between the trimmed V and J ends, which lost 0 bases and 2 bases, there was a span of 13 bases. The CDR3 nucleotides are TGCGCCAGCAGCCAAGACGGTGGTGCCGTGAACTATGGCTACACCTTC. This encodes CASSQDGGAVNYGYTF.

About this clone itself: At one end the junction does not follow the germline gene, possibly because of a read error. The chain joins TRBV7-7 to TRBJ1-6, with 7 bases identical to TRBD1. The germline CDR1 and CDR2 sequences are SSHAT and FNYEAQ (reference sequence). The CDR3 totals 16 residues. The CDR3 DNA follows: TGTGCTAGCAGCCGGGACAGCAGCTCCTATAATTCACCCCTCCACTTT. This encodes CASSRDSSSYNSPLHF.

This clone was seen a single time. The rearrangement joins TRBV27 to TRBJ1-6; D gene unclear. The V and J ends lost 6 bases and 0 bases respectively, with 9 bases between them. Per germline, CDR1 MNHEY and CDR2 SMNVEV (reference sequence). The CDR3 extends over 15 amino acids. The CDR3: CASRARSSYNSPLHF. The CDR3 DNA reads TGTGCCAGCAGGGCTCGGAGCTCCTATAATTCACCCCTCCACTTT.

The rearrangement links TRBV5-5 to TRBJ2-7; TRBD1 might be the D (5 bases). V was pared by 2 bases and J by 6 bases, with 12 bases between. Germline CDR1 SGHKS, CDR2 YYEKEE (reference sequence). This CDR3 has 13 amino acids. CDR3 DNA sequence: TGTGCCAGCAGCTTAGGGGTTGTCGGCGAGCAGTACTTC. Its protein product is CASSLGVVGEQYF.

The chain links TRBV6-1 to TRBJ1-1; D gene uncertain. The V end lost 2 bases, the J end lost 1 base, and 11 bases lay between the germline ends. The CDR3 length is 15 residues. Germline V gene sequence: CDR1 MNHNS, CDR2 SASEGT. In DNA form, the CDR3 reads TGTGCCAGCAGTGAAACTACTGCGGGGAACACTGAAGCTTTCTTT. It yields the protein CASSETTAGNTEAFF.

The table lists this clone with a count of one. The chain combines TRBV2 with TRBJ1-2; tentatively, D is TRBD1 (5 bases). Germline V gene data show CDR1 as SNHLY and CDR2 as FYNNEI. CDR3 length: 13 residues. Trimming shortened V by 7 bases and J by 7 bases, and 16 bases separated the two germline ends. The CDR3 spells CASKFWGEGGYTF. The CDR3 DNA is TGTGCCAGCAAATTCTGGGGGGAAGGTGGCTACACCTTC. The variable domain in full, with the rest retrieved from reference TRBV2 and TRBJ1-2, is EPEVTQTPSHQVTQMGQEVILRCVPISNHLYFYWYRQILGQKVEFLVSFYNNEISEKSEIFDDQFSVERPDGSNFTLKIRSTKLEDSAMYFCASKFWGEGGYTFGSGTRLTVV.

About this clone: An end of the junction differs from the germline gene, which may be a read error. The gene calls are TRBV11-1 and TRBJ2-1; TRBD2 matches 13 bases. The CDR3 has 15 amino acids. Germline assignment: CDR1 SGHAT and CDR2 FQDESV (reference sequence). CDR3: CASSIALAGGNEQFF. In nucleotides, the CDR3 is TGTGCCAGCAGCATAGCACTAGCGGGAGGGAATGAGCAGTTCTTC. Filled out from reference TRBV11-1 and TRBJ2-1, the complete variable domain reads EAEVAQSPRYKITEKSQAVAFWCDPISGHATLYWYRQILGQGPELLVQFQDESVVDDSQLPKDRFSAERLKGVDSTLKIQPAELGDSAMYLCASSIALAGGNEQFFGPGTRLTVL.

The table lists this clone with a count of one. This chain uses TRBV28 with TRBJ1-2; D is possibly TRBD1 (6 bases). Germline V lookup: CDR1 MDHEN, CDR2 SYDVKM. CDR3 length: 15 amino acids. The V gene lost 2 bases and the J gene lost 7 bases, with 17 bases spanning the gap. CDR3 amino acids: CASSLEGDGGRGYTF. As DNA, the CDR3 is TGTGCCAGCAGTTTAGAGGGGGACGGTGGCCGTGGCTACACCTTC.

The chain joins TRBV7-8 to TRBJ1-1; D uncertain. V lost 5 bases, J lost 0 bases, and 19 bases lay in between. This CDR3 has 17 residues. From germline, CDR1 is SGHVS and CDR2 FQNEAQ. CDR3 region: CASSLIAGAAVNTEAFF. For the CDR3, the DNA is TGTGCCAGCAGCCTCATCGCGGGTGCAGCGGTGAACACTGAAGCTTTCTTT.

The sample holds one count of this clone. The rearrangement uses TRBV12-5 and TRBJ2-3, with D possibly TRBD2 on 6 matching bases. The CDR3 runs 14 residues. Trimming stripped 7 bases from V and 2 bases from J, with 13 bases between. Looked up from germline, CDR1 is LGHNT and CDR2 is FRNRAP. As DNA, the CDR3 is TGTGCTAGTGCCTGGAGGGAGTTCACAGATACGCAGTATTTT. Its protein product is CASAWREFTDTQYF.

This clone was recorded only once. J is TRBJ2-1 and V is TRBV7-2; D might be TRBD1 (5 bases). V was pared by 5 bases and J by 0 bases, with 11 bases between. Germline loops: CDR1 SGHTA, CDR2 FQGNSA. This CDR3 is built from 15 residues. In DNA, the CDR3 is TGTGCCAGCAGCCCTGACAGCTTCTCCTACAATGAGCAGTTCTTC. It translates to CASSPDSFSYNEQFF.

The chain joins TRBV24-1 to TRBJ2-1; 10 nucleotides agree with TRBD2. Germline V gives CDR1 KGHDR, CDR2 SFDVKD. This CDR3 spans 15 amino acids. V shed 5 bases, J shed 5 bases, and the junction held 5 bases outside the gene matches. In DNA, the CDR3 is TGTGCCACCAGTGGCAAGCGGGAGGGCCACAATGAGCAGTTCTTC. Its translation is CATSGKREGHNEQFF.

This chain links TRBV3-1 (or the pseudogene TRBV3-2) with TRBJ1-2, with 12 bases aligning to TRBD1. The CDR3 runs 15 residues. CDR1 and CDR2 (germline): LGHDT, YNNKEL (reference sequence). V lost 2 bases to trimming and J lost 8 bases; unmatched junction nucleotides: 6. As DNA, the CDR3 is TGTGCCAGCAGCCAACTGGGACAGGGGGCCGGAGGCTACACCTTC. Translated, it gives CASSQLGQGAGGYTF.

The count of this clone is one. The CDR3, as DNA: TGTGCCAGCTCACCACAGTCAGGACAGAATAATAATGGCTACACCTTC. Protein: CASSPQSGQNNNGYTF. V gene TRBV18 combines with J gene TRBJ1-2; D perhaps matches TRBD1 (6 bases). Trimming took 1 base from V and 6 from J, leaving 18 bases between them. The CDR3 spans 16 residues. The germline V gene has CDR1 KGHSH and CDR2 LQKENI.

The table lists this clone with a count of one. The chain couples TRBV7-3 to TRBJ2-2; 8 bases align to TRBD2. This CDR3 comprises 18 residues. The V segment lost 5 bases and the J segment 3 bases; nucleotides outside the gene matches: 14. Looked up from germline, CDR1 is SGHTA and CDR2 is FQGTGA. This CDR3 reads CASSPDSGSGTYTGELFF. The DNA of the CDR3 is TGTGCCAGCAGCCCAGACTCGGGTAGCGGGACCTACACCGGGGAGCTGTTTTTT.

The genes are TRBV28 and TRBJ2-1; 8 bases fit TRBD1. CDR1 and CDR2 from the germline V gene are MDHEN and SYDVKM. The V segment lost 4 bases and the J segment 3 bases; nucleotides outside the gene matches: 5. There are 15 residues in the CDR3. DNA of the CDR3: TGTGCCAGCAGTTCTCTGACAGGGGACTACAATGAGCAGTTCTTC. Its protein is CASSSLTGDYNEQFF.

The chain links TRBV19 to TRBJ1-2; D is unclear. In germline, CDR1 is LNHDA, CDR2 SQIVND (reference sequence). This CDR3 contains 12 residues. Deletions cut 4 bases from V and 7 bases from J, with 10 bases between. CDR3 protein: CASSSLRSGYTF. CDR3 bases: TGTGCCAGTAGTAGTCTCCGTAGTGGCTACACCTTC.

J is TRBJ2-5 and V is TRBV5-1; a possible D gene is TRBD2 (5 bases). The ends were cut back, 3 bases at V and 5 bases at J, with 11 bases in the middle. There are 13 residues in the CDR3. Germline-derived CDR1 and CDR2 are SGHRS and YFSETQ. CDR3 nucleotide sequence: TGCGCCAGCAGCTCAACTAGACTGGAGACCCAGTACTTC. This gives the protein CASSSTRLETQYF.

The chain combines TRBV29-1 with TRBJ2-1, with TRBD2 identical over 10 bases. The CDR3 is made up of 14 amino acids. Germline CDR1 is SQVTM and CDR2 is ANQGSEA. V shed 6 bases, J shed 6 bases, and the junction held 8 bases outside the gene matches. CDR3 sequence (DNA): TGCAGCGTCCGTAGCGGGAGGCCTCTCAATGAGCAGTTCTTC. Residues: CSVRSGRPLNEQFF.